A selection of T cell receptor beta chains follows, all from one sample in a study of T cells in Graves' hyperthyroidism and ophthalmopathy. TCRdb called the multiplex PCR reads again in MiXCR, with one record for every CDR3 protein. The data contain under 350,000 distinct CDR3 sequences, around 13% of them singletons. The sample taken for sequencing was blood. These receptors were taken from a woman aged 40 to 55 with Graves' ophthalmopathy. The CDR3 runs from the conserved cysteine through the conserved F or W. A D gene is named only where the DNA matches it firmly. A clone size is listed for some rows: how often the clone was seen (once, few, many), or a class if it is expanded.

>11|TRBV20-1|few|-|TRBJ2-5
CSAAFVETQYF
TGCAGTGCAGCGTTTGTAGAGACCCAGTACTTC
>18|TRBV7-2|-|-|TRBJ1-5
CASSPGTSAEWTGEPQHF
TGTGCCAGCAGCCCTGGGACTAGCGCCGAGTGGACCGGGGAGCCCCAGCATTTT
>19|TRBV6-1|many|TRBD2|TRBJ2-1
CASSEPPGLAGGIDNEQFF
TGTGCCAGCAGTGAACCCCCGGGACTAGCGGGAGGGATCGACAATGAGCAGTTCTTC
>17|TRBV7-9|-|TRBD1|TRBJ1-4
CASSLADRGRTGAKLFF
TGTGCCAGCAGCTTAGCCGACAGGGGCCGCACTGGGGCAAAACTGTTTTTT
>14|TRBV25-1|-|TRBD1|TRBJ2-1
CASSDQGAYNEQFF
TGTGCCAGCAGTGACCAGGGGGCCTACAATGAGCAGTTCTTC
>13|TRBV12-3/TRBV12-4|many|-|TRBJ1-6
CASTLGGNSPLHF
TGTGCCAGCACCCTCGGAGGGAATTCACCCCTCCACTTT
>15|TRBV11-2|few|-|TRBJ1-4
CASSLGAGTHRKLFF
TGTGCCAGCAGCTTAGGGGCAGGGACACACCGGAAACTGTTTTTT
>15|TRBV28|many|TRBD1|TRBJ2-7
CASSPGQGAAYEQYF
TGTGCCAGCAGTCCGGGACAGGGGGCGGCCTACGAGCAGTACTTC
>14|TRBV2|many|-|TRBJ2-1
CASIDRASYNEQFF
TGTGCCAGCATCGATAGGGCCTCCTACAATGAGCAGTTCTTC
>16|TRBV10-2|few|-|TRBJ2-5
CASSESAGRLRETQYF
TGCGCCAGCAGTGAGTCGGCAGGGAGGTTACGAGAGACCCAGTACTTC
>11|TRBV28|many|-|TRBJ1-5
CASSLHETQHF
TGTGCCAGCAGCCTCCATGAGACCCAGCATTTT
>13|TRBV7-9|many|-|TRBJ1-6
CASSSSVDGILHF
TGTGCCAGCAGCTCGAGCGTCGACGGGATCCTCCACTTT
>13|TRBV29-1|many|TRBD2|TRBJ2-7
CSVLVLAGNEQYF
TGCAGCGTTCTTGTCCTAGCGGGAAACGAGCAGTACTTC
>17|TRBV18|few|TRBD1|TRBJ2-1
CASSPPRDRGSYNEQFF
TGTGCCAGCTCACCACCGAGAGACAGGGGATCCTACAATGAGCAGTTCTTC
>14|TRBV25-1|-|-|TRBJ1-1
CASSEFGWRTEAFF
TGTGCCAGCAGTGAATTTGGGTGGCGAACTGAAGCTTTCTTT
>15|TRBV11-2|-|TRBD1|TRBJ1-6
CASSQPGQRNSPLHF
TGTGCCAGCAGTCAGCCGGGACAGCGGAATTCACCCCTCCACTTT
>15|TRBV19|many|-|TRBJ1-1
CASSARGTADTEAFF
TGTGCCAGTAGTGCTCGGGGGACGGCGGACACTGAAGCTTTCTTT
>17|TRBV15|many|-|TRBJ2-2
CATSSPAGGTVTGELFF
TGTGCCACCAGCAGCCCGGCAGGGGGGACGGTCACCGGGGAGCTGTTTTTT
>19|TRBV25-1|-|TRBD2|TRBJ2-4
CASSPYGGASGRTKNIQYF
TGTGCCAGCTCACCTTATGGAGGGGCTAGCGGGAGAACCAAAAACATTCAGTACTTC
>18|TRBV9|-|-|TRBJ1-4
CASSVAPLTDATNEKLFF
TGTGCCAGCAGCGTAGCTCCTTTGACGGATGCAACTAATGAAAAACTGTTTTTT
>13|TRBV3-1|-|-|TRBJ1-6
CASSHPPGPALHF
TGTGCCAGCAGCCACCCTCCTGGCCCGGCCCTCCACTTT
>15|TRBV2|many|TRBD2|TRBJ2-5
CASSEASGSIETQYF
TGTGCCAGCAGTGAGGCTAGCGGGAGTATAGAGACCCAGTACTTC
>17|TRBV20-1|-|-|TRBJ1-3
CSAKGADEARTGNTIYF
TGCAGTGCCAAAGGGGCGGATGAGGCCCGAACTGGAAACACCATATATTTT
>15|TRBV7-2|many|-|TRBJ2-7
CASSLVSGSSYEQYF
TGTGCCAGCAGCTTAGTTTCCGGGAGCTCCTACGAGCAGTACTTC
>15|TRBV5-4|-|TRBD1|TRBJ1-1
CASSRGTGMNTEAFF
TGTGCCAGCAGCCGCGGGACAGGGATGAACACTGAAGCTTTCTTT
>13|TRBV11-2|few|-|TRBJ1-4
CASSFLGGEKLFF
TGTGCCAGCAGCTTCCTCGGGGGGGAAAAACTGTTTTTT
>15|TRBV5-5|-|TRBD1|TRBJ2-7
CASSFRQGSSYEQYF
TGTGCCAGCAGCTTTAGACAGGGAAGCTCCTACGAGCAGTACTTC